The T cell receptor beta chain described here comes from a study of T cell responses to AZD1222 COVID-19 vaccine. The V gene's germline CDR1 is SNHLY and CDR2 FYNNEI. CDR3 length: 13 residues. V was pared by 8 bases and J by 2 bases, with 12 bases between. Measured with immunoSEQ multiplex PCR; TCRdb has only the in-frame clones, and not every one. The repertoire holds some 140,000 clones, with 70% to 90% as singletons. This receptor was taken from an adult in good health. Here the sequenced sample was peripheral blood, taken on day 0 of AZD1222 vaccination. This sequence joins TRBV2 and TRBJ1-1; unclear D gene. In DNA, the CDR3 is TGTGCCAGCGAGTCGGGAGGCAACACTGAAGCTTTCTTT. This sequence encodes CASESGGNTEAFF.